Each of the 26 T cell receptor beta chains below was sequenced from the same sample in a study of identical twins. TCRdb fed the 5' RACE reads into MiXCR, producing one record per CDR3 protein. The table includes some 560,000 distinct CDR3 sequences, 9% to 10% detected once. A further study also used this sample, focusing on yellow fever vaccine responses in identical twins.

The sequencing input was PBMCs. These receptors were taken from a woman aged 18-29 years in good health.

This clonotype was counted ten times or more. The V and J genes are TRBV20-1 and TRBJ2-3, with 8 bases that match TRBD2. Trimming at V came to 2 bases and at J to 4 bases, leaving 8 bases not matched to a gene. The CDR3 is 15 residues long. Looked up from germline, CDR1 is DFQATT and CDR2 is SNEGSKA (reference sequence). The CDR3 reads CSARNGREAADTQYF. CDR3 nucleotide sequence: TGCAGTGCTAGAAACGGGAGGGAAGCCGCAGATACGCAGTATTTT.

This clonotype has only a few counts. This chain links TRBV4-3 with TRBJ1-6; a possible D gene is TRBD1 (5 bases). CDR3 size: 13 residues. Germline CDR1 is LGHNA and CDR2 is YSLEER. Trimming cost V 0 bases and J 10 bases, with 7 bases left between them. CDR3 sequence reads: CASSQEGGSPLHF. CDR3 DNA: TGCGCCAGCAGCCAAGAGGGGGGATCACCCCTCCACTTT.

This clonotype was counted between two and nine times. This chain uses TRBV7-9 with TRBJ2-2; 8 bases match TRBD1. In germline, CDR1 is SEHNR, CDR2 FQNEAQ (reference sequence). V shed 6 bases, J shed 1 base, and the junction held 7 bases outside the gene matches. CDR3 length: 16 amino acids. The chain's CDR3 is CASRPGTGGNTGELFF. In nucleotides, the CDR3 is TGTGCCAGCAGACCCGGGACAGGAGGGAACACCGGGGAGCTGTTTTTT.

This clonotype was found many times. This sequence joins TRBV5-1 and TRBJ2-1; 7 positions match TRBD2. From germline, CDR1 is SGHRS and CDR2 YFSETQ. The CDR3 sequence is 15 residues long. Trimming cost V 1 base and J 0 bases; bases outside gene matches: 1. DNA of the CDR3: TGCGCCAGCAGCTTGCTAGCGGCCTCCTACAATGAGCAGTTCTTC. It codes for CASSLLAASYNEQFF. Full variable domain (rest looked up from reference TRBV5-1 and TRBJ2-1): KAGVTQTPRYLIKTRGQQVTLSCSPISGHRSVSWYQQTPGQGLQFLFEYFSETQRNKGNFPGRFSGRQFSNSRSEMNVSTLELGDSALYLCASSLLAASYNEQFFGPGTRLTVL.

This clonotype turned up a few times. The V and J genes are TRBV12-2 and TRBJ2-7; TRBD2 is the table's D call, not checked against the DNA. TRBV12-2 is noted as a pseudogene. This CDR3 spans 15 amino acids. The CDR3 DNA reads TGTGCAAGTCGCTTAGTAGGACTAGCGGGAGATGAGCAGTACTTC. It yields the protein CASRLVGLAGDEQYF.

This clonotype has just a few counts. V is TRBV29-1 and J is TRBJ2-1; maybe TRBD1 (5 bases). Trimming took 1 base from V and 3 from J, leaving 10 bases between them. Germline V lookup: CDR1 SQVTM, CDR2 ANQGSEA. The CDR3 consists of 14 residues. DNA of the CDR3: TGCAGCGTTGAAGGGGGCCTCCTCTACAATGAGCAGTTCTTC. Translated: CSVEGGLLYNEQFF.

There are a few counts of this clonotype. This chain connects TRBV20-1 to TRBJ2-1; TRBD2 matches at 12 bases. This CDR3 has 16 amino acids. J lost 5 bases, V lost 6 bases, and 11 bases had no gene match. Germline V gene data show CDR1 as DFQATT and CDR2 as SNEGSKA (reference sequence). The CDR3 sequence is CSAILAGGGGNNEQFF. Written as DNA, the CDR3 is TGCAGTGCCATTCTAGCGGGAGGGGGAGGGAACAATGAGCAGTTCTTC.

This clonotype was counted a few times. The chain has TRBV29-1 and TRBJ2-3; D not certain. CDR1 and CDR2 (germline): SQVTM, ANQGSEA. The CDR3 has 12 amino acids. Trimming shortened V by 8 bases and J by 6 bases, and 15 bases separated the two germline ends. CDR3 sequence reads: CSFSGLEDTQYF. CDR3 coding DNA: TGCAGCTTTTCCGGGTTGGAGGATACGCAGTATTTT.

This clonotype has only a few counts. The chain joins TRBV7-9 to TRBJ1-1; maybe TRBD1 (5 bases). Looked up from germline, CDR1 is SEHNR and CDR2 is FQNEAQ (reference sequence). Trimming removed 3 bases from V and 1 base from J, with 15 bases in between. The CDR3 length is 16 residues. In DNA form, the CDR3 reads TGTGCCAGCAGCTTCGGGACTGTAGGTCGGAACACTGAAGCTTTCTTT. This sequence encodes CASSFGTVGRNTEAFF.

This clonotype was picked up many times. The V and J genes are TRBV5-1 and TRBJ2-2; no clear D gene. Germline CDR1 reads SGHRS; CDR2 reads YFSETQ. Trimming took off 0 bases at V and 7 bases at J, with 10 bases between the two ends. The CDR3 is made up of 14 amino acids. CDR3 bases: TGCGCCAGCAGCTTGGCGCCCCAAAGCGGGGAGCTGTTTTTT. It specifies CASSLAPQSGELFF.

This clonotype was recorded at least ten times. The V and J genes are TRBV12-3 or TRBV12-4 and TRBJ2-1; D may be TRBD2 (7 bases). V dropped 6 bases and J dropped 0 bases, with 15 bases sitting between them. The CDR3 is 16 amino acids. The DNA for the CDR3 is TGTGCCAGCAGCCCTCGGGGGGCTGGCTCCTACAATGAGCAGTTCTTC. It codes for CASSPRGAGSYNEQFF.

In this sample, this clonotype turned up a few times. The genes are TRBV24-1 and TRBJ2-1; 11 positions match TRBD1. The germline V gene has CDR1 KGHDR and CDR2 SFDVKD. V trimming: 5 bases; J trimming: 7 bases; junction bases outside the gene matches: 6. The CDR3 totals 15 residues. CDR3 nucleotides: TGTGCCACCAGTGGGAGGACAGGGGGCAAAAATGAGCAGTTCTTC. Amino acid sequence: CATSGRTGGKNEQFF.

This chain connects TRBV11-2 to TRBJ2-6, with a tentative D call TRBD1 (6 bases). CDR1 and CDR2 from the germline V gene are SGHAT and FQNNGV. This CDR3 has 18 amino acids. V gave up 1 base and J gave up 1 base, with 14 bases separating them. This CDR3 reads CASSLGAGAGSGANVLTF. CDR3 DNA: TGTGCCAGCAGCTTAGGGGCAGGGGCAGGGTCTGGGGCCAACGTCCTGACTTTC.

This chain uses TRBV7-6 with TRBJ2-7; D may match TRBD1 or TRBD2 (5 bases each). The length of the CDR3 is 16 residues. Germline CDR1 SGHVS, CDR2 FNYEAQ. Trimming took 1 base from V and 0 from J, leaving 13 bases between them. The CDR3 DNA reads TGTGCCAGCAGCTTAGACGGGACCCTTATCTCCTACGAGCAGTACTTC. Its translation: CASSLDGTLISYEQYF. The whole variable domain, remainder taken from reference TRBV7-6 and TRBJ2-7, is GAGVSQSPRYKVTKRGQDVALRCDPISGHVSLYWYRQALGQGPEFLTYFNYEAQQDKSGLPNDRFSAERPEGSISTLTIQRTEQRDSAMYRCASSLDGTLISYEQYFGPGTRLTVT.

The V and J genes are TRBV6-5 and TRBJ2-5; no firm D call. V lost 2 bases to trimming and J lost 4 bases, with 8 bases between them. The length of the CDR3 is 13 residues. Germline CDR1 MNHEY, CDR2 SVGAGI. CDR3 sequence: CASSYTGRETQYF. The CDR3 region has the DNA TGTGCCAGCAGTTACACGGGTAGAGAGACCCAGTACTTC.

This clonotype was detected many times. V gene TRBV7-9 combines with J gene TRBJ1-1, with TRBD1 matching 9 bases. With V trimmed by 5 bases and J by 2 bases, 6 bases remained unmatched. CDR1 is SEHNR, CDR2 FQNEAQ, per germline (reference sequence). The CDR3 length is 15 residues. This CDR3 reads CASSGNRGPNTEAFF. The CDR3 bases are TGTGCCAGCAGCGGGAACAGGGGGCCCAACACTGAAGCTTTCTTT.

The table lists this clonotype with a few counts. J is TRBJ2-7 and V is TRBV20-1; D gene unclear. The CDR3 extends over 13 amino acids. The germline V gene has CDR1 DFQATT and CDR2 SNEGSKA (reference sequence). Trimming cost V 5 bases and J 0 bases, with 11 bases left between them. The CDR3 bases are TGCAGTGCTTCCGCGCCGAACTCCTACGAGCAGTACTTC. Protein: CSASAPNSYEQYF.

This clonotype turned up a few times. V is TRBV15 and J is TRBJ2-7; tentative D call: TRBD2 (5 bases). Germline V gene data show CDR1 as LNHNV and CDR2 as YYDKDF (reference sequence). The CDR3 is 17 amino acids. Trimming pared 3 bases from V and 3 bases from J, leaving 21 bases between. DNA of the CDR3: TGTGCCACCAGCAGCCTCGAGTGGGGTGGGGAGCACTACGAGCAGTACTTC. Its translation is CATSSLEWGGEHYEQYF. The full variable domain, completed using reference TRBV15 and TRBJ2-7, is DAMVIQNPRYQVTQFGKPVTLSCSQTLNHNVMYWYQQKSSQAPKLLFHYYDKDFNNEADTPDNFQSRRPNTSFCFLDIRSPGLGDTAMYLCATSSLEWGGEHYEQYFGPGTRLTVT.

Only a few counts were recorded for this clonotype. This sequence joins TRBV11-1 and TRBJ2-6; TRBD1 matches 8 bases. V was clipped by 7 bases and J by 0 bases; unmatched bases: 11. This CDR3 has 18 amino acids. From germline, CDR1 is SGHAT and CDR2 FQDESV (reference sequence). The CDR3 nucleotides are TGTGCCAGCACCAATCCAGGGGGCGACTTCTCTGGGGCCAACGTCCTGACTTTC. Residues: CASTNPGGDFSGANVLTF.

V gene TRBV12-3 or TRBV12-4 combines with J gene TRBJ2-3; 10 bases agree with TRBD1. This CDR3 comprises 16 residues. The trim removed 5 bases at V and 7 bases at J, leaving 12 bases unmatched. CDR3 protein: CASSPRQGARAHTQYF. Here the CDR3 DNA reads TGTGCCAGCAGTCCCCGACAGGGGGCGCGGGCACATACGCAGTATTTT.

The genes are TRBV12-3 or TRBV12-4 and TRBJ2-7; 14 nucleotides line up with TRBD2. V shed 6 bases, J shed 4 bases, and the junction held 5 bases outside the gene matches. The CDR3 is 15 amino acids. CDR3 DNA: TGTGCCAGCAGGCGGGGACTAGCGGGAGAATACGAGCAGTACTTC. Protein: CASRRGLAGEYEQYF.

This clonotype was observed a few times. The rearrangement links TRBV20-1 to TRBJ2-1; 10 nucleotides agree with TRBD2. After removal of 3 bases from V and 6 bases from J, the junction contained 8 bases not matched to a gene. This CDR3 contains 15 residues. In germline, CDR1 is DFQATT, CDR2 SNEGSKA (reference sequence). The CDR3 DNA follows: TGCAGTGCTAGTGGTTCTAGCGGGAGAATCAATGAGCAGTTCTTC. This encodes CSASGSSGRINEQFF.

The chain combines TRBV29-1 with TRBJ1-2; the D gene is possibly TRBD1 (5 bases). V was clipped by 3 bases and J by 8 bases, with 10 bases between them. Germline assignment: CDR1 SQVTM and CDR2 ANQGSEA. The CDR3 extends over 11 amino acids. DNA of the CDR3: TGCAGCGTTGAGACCAGGGAAGGCTACACCTTC. Translation: CSVETREGYTF.

This chain links TRBV3-1 with TRBJ2-1, with D perhaps assigned TRBD1 or TRBD2 (5 bases each). This CDR3 comprises 16 residues. The germline CDR1 and CDR2 sequences are LGHDT and YNNKEL (reference sequence). The V end was cut by 1 base, the J end by 3 bases, with 13 bases between. The CDR3 nucleotides are TGTGCCAGCAGCCAAGCTGCTACTGGGGGCTACAATGAGCAGTTCTTC. Its translation: CASSQAATGGYNEQFF.

This clonotype was counted a few times. The genes are TRBV7-9 and TRBJ2-7, with D possibly being TRBD1 or TRBD2 (5 bases each). The V gene lost 1 base and the J gene lost 4 bases, with 11 bases spanning the gap. Germline assignment: CDR1 SEHNR and CDR2 FQNEAQ (reference sequence). The CDR3 loop spans 14 amino acids. The CDR3 nucleotides are TGTGCCAGCAGCTTAGTATGGGACGGTTACGAGCAGTACTTC. Translated: CASSLVWDGYEQYF.

This clonotype was counted between two and nine times. The V call is TRBV3-1, the J call TRBJ2-5, with D uncertain. CDR3 size: 13 residues. The V and J ends lost 0 bases and 7 bases respectively, with 9 bases between them. Germline assignment: CDR1 LGHDT and CDR2 YNNKEL (reference sequence). The CDR3 bases are TGTGCCAGCAGCCAAGATGAGCGATGGACCCAGTACTTC. As protein: CASSQDERWTQYF.